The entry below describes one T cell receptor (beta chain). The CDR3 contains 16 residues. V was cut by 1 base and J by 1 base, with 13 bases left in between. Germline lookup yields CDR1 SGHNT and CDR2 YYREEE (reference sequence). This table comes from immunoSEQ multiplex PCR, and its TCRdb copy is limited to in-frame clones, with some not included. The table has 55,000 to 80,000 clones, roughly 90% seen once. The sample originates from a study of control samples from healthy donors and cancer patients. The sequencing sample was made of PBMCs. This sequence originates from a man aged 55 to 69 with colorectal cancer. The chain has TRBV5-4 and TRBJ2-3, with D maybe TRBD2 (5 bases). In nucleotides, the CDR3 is TGTGCCAGCAGCTTGACCGTTAGCGTGGGCACAGATACGCAGTATTTT. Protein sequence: CASSLTVSVGTDTQYF.